This TCR beta chain was recorded in a study of human T cells and chemical hapten exposure. Study-level background: Diagnoses of alopecia areata, totalis or universalis occurred in mostly female patients. Findings of the study overall: Against controls, expanded TCRs gave rise to significantly more large CDR3 similarity clusters. Those TCRs sitting above 1 in 1000 frequency stayed the same with DPC sensitization.

A single record per CDR3 protein comes from TCRdb applying MiXCR to the RACE reads. In the table there are under 200,000 distinct CDR3 sequences, roughly 30% of which are singletons. Documented time point: pre-sensitization, week 0. Noted treatment: therapeutic diphenylcyclopropenone sensitization with weekly scalp DPC. At every patch-test visit, blood was drawn before the patch test was applied. With V trimmed by 3 bases and J by 4 bases, 13 bases remained unmatched. Per germline, CDR1 DFQATT and CDR2 SNEGSKA (reference sequence). The length of the CDR3 is 17 residues. A remark on this clonotype: What it binds is not known.

The chain joins TRBV20-1 to TRBJ2-1; 9 bases agree with TRBD2. The specimen comprised whole blood, sampled in connection with sensitization to the hapten diphenylcyclopropenone (DPC). This clonotype was obtained from a woman in her twenties or thirties with alopecia areata. Some clones in this sample may be carry-over from other donors' samples. CDR3 DNA: TGCAGTGCTAGGCCTTACGGTGCTAGCGGGACTTACAATGAGCAGTTCTTC. Its translation: CSARPYGASGTYNEQFF.